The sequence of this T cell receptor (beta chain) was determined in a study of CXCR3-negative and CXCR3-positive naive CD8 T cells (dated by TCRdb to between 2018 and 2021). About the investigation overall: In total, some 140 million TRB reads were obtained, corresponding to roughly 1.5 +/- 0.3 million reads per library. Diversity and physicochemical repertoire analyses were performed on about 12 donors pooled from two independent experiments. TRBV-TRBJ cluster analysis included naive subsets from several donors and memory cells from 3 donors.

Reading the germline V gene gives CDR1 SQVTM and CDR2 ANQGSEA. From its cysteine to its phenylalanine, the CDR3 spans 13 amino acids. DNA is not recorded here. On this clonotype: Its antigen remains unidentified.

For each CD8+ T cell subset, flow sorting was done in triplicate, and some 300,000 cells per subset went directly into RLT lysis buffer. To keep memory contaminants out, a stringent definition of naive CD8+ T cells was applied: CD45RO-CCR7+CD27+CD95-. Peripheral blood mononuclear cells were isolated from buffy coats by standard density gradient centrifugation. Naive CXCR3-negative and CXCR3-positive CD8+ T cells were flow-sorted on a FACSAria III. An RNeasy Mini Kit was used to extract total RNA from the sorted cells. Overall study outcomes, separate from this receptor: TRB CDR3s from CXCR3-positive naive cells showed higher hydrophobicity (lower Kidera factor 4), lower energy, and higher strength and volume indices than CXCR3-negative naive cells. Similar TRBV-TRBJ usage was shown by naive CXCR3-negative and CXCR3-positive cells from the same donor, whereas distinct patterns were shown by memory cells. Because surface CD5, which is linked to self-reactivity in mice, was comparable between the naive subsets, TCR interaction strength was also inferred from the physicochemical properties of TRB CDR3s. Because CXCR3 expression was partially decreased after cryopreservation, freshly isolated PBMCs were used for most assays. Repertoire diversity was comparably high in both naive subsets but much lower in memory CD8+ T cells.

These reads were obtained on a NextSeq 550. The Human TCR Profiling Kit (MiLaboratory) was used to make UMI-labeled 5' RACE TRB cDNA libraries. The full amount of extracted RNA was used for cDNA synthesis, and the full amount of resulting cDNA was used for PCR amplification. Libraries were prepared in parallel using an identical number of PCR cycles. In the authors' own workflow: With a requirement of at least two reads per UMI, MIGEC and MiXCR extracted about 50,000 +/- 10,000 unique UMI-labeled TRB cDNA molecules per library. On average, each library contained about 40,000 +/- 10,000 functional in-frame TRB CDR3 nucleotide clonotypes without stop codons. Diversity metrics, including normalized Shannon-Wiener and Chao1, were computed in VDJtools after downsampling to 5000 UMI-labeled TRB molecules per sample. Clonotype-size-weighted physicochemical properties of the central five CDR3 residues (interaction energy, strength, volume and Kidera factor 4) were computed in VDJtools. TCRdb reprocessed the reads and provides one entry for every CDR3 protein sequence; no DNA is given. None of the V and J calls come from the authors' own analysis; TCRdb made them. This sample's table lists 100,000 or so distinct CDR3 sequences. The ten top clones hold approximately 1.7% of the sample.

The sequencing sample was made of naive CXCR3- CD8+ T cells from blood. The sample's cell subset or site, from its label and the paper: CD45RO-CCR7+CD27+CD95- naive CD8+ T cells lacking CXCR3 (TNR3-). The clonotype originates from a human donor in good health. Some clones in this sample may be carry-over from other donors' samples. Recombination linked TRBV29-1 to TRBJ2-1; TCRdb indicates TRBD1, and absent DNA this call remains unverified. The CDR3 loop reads CSGTGTENNEQFF.